This is a list of T cell receptor beta chains from one sample in a study of neurological immune-mediated disorders. In TCRdb, the 5' RACE reads were re-called with MiXCR into one record per CDR3 protein. Of fewer than 40,000 distinct CDR3 sequences detected, 4.6% appear once; the ten largest clones hold 20% to 25%. The sequenced material came from PBMCs. These receptor sequences come from a young man in good health. Both conserved end residues are part of each CDR3. The D gene is left open where the match is weak. Some rows have no size entry. The others give once, few or many, or a class for an expanded clone.

V: TRBV4-2
D: -
size: many
J: TRBJ2-7
DNA: TGTGCCAGCAGCCAAGAAACAGGGATCGAGCAGTACTTC
CDR3: CASSQETGIEQYF

V: TRBV5-1
D: TRBD2
size: many
J: TRBJ2-1
DNA: TGCGCCAGCAGCTTGGTGCCTAGCGGGGAGAATGAGCAGTTCTTC
CDR3: CASSLVPSGENEQFF

V: TRBV5-1
D: TRBD1
size: many
J: TRBJ2-7
DNA: TGCGCCAGCAGCTTTGACAGGGGCTCCTACGAGCAGTACTTC
CDR3: CASSFDRGSYEQYF

V: TRBV27
D: TRBD1
size: -
J: TRBJ1-6
DNA: TGTGCCAGCAGTTTATACGGGGACAGACCGTATAATTCACCCCACTTT
CDR3: CASSLYGDRPYNSPHF

V: TRBV14
D: TRBD1
size: many
J: TRBJ2-7
DNA: TGTGCCAGTCGACAGGGAGTGGGTGACGAGCAGTACTTC
CDR3: CASRQGVGDEQYF

V: TRBV5-1
D: -
size: many
J: TRBJ2-7
DNA: TGCGCCAGCAGCTTGGCCCGGGTCGAGGAGCAGTACTTC
CDR3: CASSLARVEEQYF

V: TRBV7-9
D: TRBD1
size: many
J: TRBJ2-7
DNA: TGTGCCAGCAGCCCCCGGGACAGGGTAGGATACGAGCAGTACTTC
CDR3: CASSPRDRVGYEQYF

V: TRBV9
D: -
size: many
J: TRBJ2-1
DNA: TGTGCCAGCAGCGTAAGAACAGGGTTGCATGAGCAGTTCTTC
CDR3: CASSVRTGLHEQFF

V: TRBV6-5
D: TRBD1
size: many
J: TRBJ1-2
DNA: TGTGCCAGCAGTCCGTCCCCAGGGGGGAACTATGGCTACACCTTC
CDR3: CASSPSPGGNYGYTF

V: TRBV15
D: -
size: many
J: TRBJ2-7
DNA: TGTGCCACCAGCAGAGATCGTCGGTCTTCTTGGGAAAAAAGCTCCTACGAGCAGTACTTC
CDR3: CATSRDRRSSWEKSSYEQYF

V: TRBV18
D: TRBD2
size: many
J: TRBJ2-1
DNA: TGTGCCAGCTCACCACCGGCTAGCGGTAACAATGAGCAGTTCTTC
CDR3: CASSPPASGNNEQFF

V: TRBV7-2
D: -
size: -
J: TRBJ2-2
DNA: TGTGCCAGCAGCCTCGACATTACGAACACCGGGGAGCTGTTTTTT
CDR3: CASSLDITNTGELFF

V: TRBV20-1
D: TRBD1
size: many
J: TRBJ2-7
DNA: TGCAGTGCTAGAGATACGACAGGGGGTAGGTCCTACGAGCAGTACTTC
CDR3: CSARDTTGGRSYEQYF

V: TRBV6-5
D: -
size: many
J: TRBJ1-3
DNA: TGTGCCAGCAGTTACTCAAGAGGAAACACCATATATTTT
CDR3: CASSYSRGNTIYF

V: TRBV29-1
D: -
size: many
J: TRBJ1-2
DNA: TGCAGCGTTGCTGGCAGGGACTATGGCTACACCTTC
CDR3: CSVAGRDYGYTF

V: TRBV12-3/TRBV12-4
D: -
size: many
J: TRBJ1-2
DNA: TGTGCCAGCAGGCGGGACGGCTATGGCTACACCTTC
CDR3: CASRRDGYGYTF

V: TRBV7-2
D: TRBD1
size: many
J: TRBJ1-2
DNA: TGTGCCAGCAGCTTAGCTAAAGGACAGGGGCTTGTTAACTATGGCTACACCTTC
CDR3: CASSLAKGQGLVNYGYTF

V: TRBV29-1
D: -
size: many
J: TRBJ1-2
DNA: TGCAGCGTTGATTGGGACGGCTACACCTTC
CDR3: CSVDWDGYTF

V: TRBV7-3
D: -
size: many
J: TRBJ2-1
DNA: TGTGCCAGCAGCCTACGGGCACCTTACAGCTCCTACAATGAGCAGTTCTTC
CDR3: CASSLRAPYSSYNEQFF

V: TRBV5-1
D: -
size: many
J: TRBJ2-3
DNA: TGCGCCAGCAGATCCCAGGGATCCTCCACAGATACGCAGTATTTT
CDR3: CASRSQGSSTDTQYF

V: TRBV5-1
D: -
size: many
J: TRBJ2-1
DNA: TGCGCCAGCAGCTTAGCTGGATCACTCTACAATGAGCAGTTCTTC
CDR3: CASSLAGSLYNEQFF

V: TRBV7-6
D: -
size: many
J: TRBJ1-1
DNA: TGTGCCAGCAGCCTGACAGCGAACACTGAAGCTTTCTTT
CDR3: CASSLTANTEAFF

V: TRBV5-1
D: -
size: many
J: TRBJ2-1
DNA: TGCGCCAGCAGCTTGCTAGGACAGCAGTTCTTC
CDR3: CASSLLGQQFF

V: TRBV14
D: TRBD1
size: many
J: TRBJ1-6
DNA: TGTGCCAGCAGCCCCGGGACAGCTAATTCACCCCTCCACTTT
CDR3: CASSPGTANSPLHF

V: TRBV24-1
D: TRBD1
size: many
J: TRBJ2-3
DNA: TGTGCCACCGGGACAGCTTATTCAGATACGCAGTATTTT
CDR3: CATGTAYSDTQYF

V: TRBV10-2
D: -
size: -
J: TRBJ1-6
DNA: TGCGCCAGCAGTGCCCAGGGGACCAATTCACCCCTCCACTTT
CDR3: CASSAQGTNSPLHF

V: TRBV5-1
D: -
size: many
J: TRBJ2-1
DNA: TGCGCCAGCAGCTTTGGGAAGCTTGATGAGCAGTTCTTC
CDR3: CASSFGKLDEQFF

V: TRBV20-1
D: -
size: many
J: TRBJ1-1
DNA: TGCAGTGCTAGAGCTGACGGGGGCAATCGAGCTTTCTTT
CDR3: CSARADGGNRAFF

V: TRBV6-5
D: -
size: many
J: TRBJ2-7
DNA: TGTGCCAGCAGACACCCGGGGGGCGGCGAGCAGTACTTC
CDR3: CASRHPGGGEQYF

V: TRBV10-2
D: -
size: many
J: TRBJ1-5
DNA: TGCGCCAGCAGTGAGATTGTGAGGCAGCCCCAGCATTTT
CDR3: CASSEIVRQPQHF

V: TRBV5-6
D: -
size: many
J: TRBJ2-3
DNA: TGTGCCAGCAGCTTGACCCAGGGGGGGAGCACAGATACGCAGTATTTT
CDR3: CASSLTQGGSTDTQYF

V: TRBV27
D: -
size: many
J: TRBJ1-2
DNA: TGTGCCAGCAGTTTAGTTCCGGGTTTCAACTATGGCTACACCTTC
CDR3: CASSLVPGFNYGYTF

V: TRBV10-3
D: TRBD1
size: many
J: TRBJ1-1
DNA: TGTGCCATCAGGGGCCCGGACAGGGATCGCTCGTATACTGAAGCTTTCTTT
CDR3: CAIRGPDRDRSYTEAFF

V: TRBV5-1
D: TRBD1
size: many
J: TRBJ2-7
DNA: TGCGCCAGCAGCTTGGGGACAGGGGGCTACGAGCAGTACTTC
CDR3: CASSLGTGGYEQYF

V: TRBV13
D: -
size: many
J: TRBJ2-5
DNA: TGTGCCAGCAGCTTAGTCTACGGGGACGGGGGGCCCCCTGAACAAGAGACCCAGTACTTC
CDR3: CASSLVYGDGGPPEQETQYF

V: TRBV7-3
D: -
size: many
J: TRBJ1-6
DNA: TGTGCCAGCAGCCCGACTCCAGGGGTAGGGTCACCCCTCCACTTT
CDR3: CASSPTPGVGSPLHF

V: TRBV6-5
D: -
size: many
J: TRBJ1-2
DNA: TGTGCCAGCAGTTACGATTCGGCAGATCTCGGCTACACCTTC
CDR3: CASSYDSADLGYTF

V: TRBV20-1
D: -
size: many
J: TRBJ2-3
DNA: TGCAGTGCTAGCGGGCAGGGAAGCACAGATACGCAGTATTTT
CDR3: CSASGQGSTDTQYF

V: TRBV4-3
D: -
size: many
J: TRBJ1-6
DNA: TGCGCCAGCAGCCCAGCTACAGGGTTCAATTCACCCCTCCACTTT
CDR3: CASSPATGFNSPLHF

V: TRBV5-1
D: -
size: many
J: TRBJ2-7
DNA: TGCGCCAGCTCCGGACAGTGGAGCTCCTACGAGCAGTACTTC
CDR3: CASSGQWSSYEQYF

V: TRBV5-1
D: TRBD2
size: many
J: TRBJ2-1
DNA: TGCGCCAGCAGCTTGGCTCTAGCGGGCGTTATCGATGAGCAGTTCTTC
CDR3: CASSLALAGVIDEQFF

V: TRBV7-2
D: -
size: -
J: TRBJ2-7
DNA: TGTGCCAGCAGACAGGGGACGGGAGGCTCCTACGAGCAGTACTTC
CDR3: CASRQGTGGSYEQYF

V: TRBV12-3/TRBV12-4
D: -
size: many
J: TRBJ1-2
DNA: TGTGCCAGCAGTTTAGGTGGAGAGAACTATGGCTACACCTTC
CDR3: CASSLGGENYGYTF

V: TRBV24-1
D: -
size: many
J: TRBJ2-2
DNA: TGTGCCACCAGTGAGCCCCCATCGACGAACACCGGGGAGCTGTTTTTT
CDR3: CATSEPPSTNTGELFF

V: TRBV9
D: -
size: many
J: TRBJ2-5
DNA: TGTGCCAGCAGCCATTCGGGGTTAGAAGAGACCCAGTACTTC
CDR3: CASSHSGLEETQYF

V: TRBV12-3/TRBV12-4
D: TRBD1
size: many
J: TRBJ2-1
DNA: TGTGCCAGCACCGGGACAGGGAGCTCCTACAATGAGCAGTTCTTC
CDR3: CASTGTGSSYNEQFF

V: TRBV2
D: -
size: many
J: TRBJ1-4
DNA: TGTGCCAGCAGGAGGGGATACGGTGAAAAACTGTTTTTT
CDR3: CASRRGYGEKLFF

V: TRBV4-3
D: -
size: many
J: TRBJ1-4
DNA: TGCGCCAGCAGCCAAGGGGCAGGCCCAACTAATGAAAAACTGTTTTTT
CDR3: CASSQGAGPTNEKLFF

V: TRBV5-6
D: -
size: many
J: TRBJ2-6
DNA: TGTGCCAGCATCCTAAGGGGTACTGGGGCCAACGTCCTGACTTTC
CDR3: CASILRGTGANVLTF

V: TRBV20-1
D: -
size: many
J: TRBJ1-1
DNA: TGCAGTGCTAGTGAGGGGTTCATGAACACTGAAGCTTTCTTT
CDR3: CSASEGFMNTEAFF

V: TRBV5-4
D: -
size: many
J: TRBJ2-2
DNA: TGTGCCAGCAGCTTGGACCTGAAGGGCACCGGGGAGCTGTTTTTT
CDR3: CASSLDLKGTGELFF

V: TRBV12-3/TRBV12-4
D: TRBD1
size: many
J: TRBJ2-7
DNA: TGTGCCAGCAGGGGGGACAGGGGCTACGAGCAGTACTTC
CDR3: CASRGDRGYEQYF

V: TRBV7-9
D: -
size: many
J: TRBJ1-4
DNA: TGTGCCAGCAGCTACCGCGTGGGGGGCCCGAATGAAAAACTGTTTTTT
CDR3: CASSYRVGGPNEKLFF

V: TRBV5-6
D: TRBD2
size: many
J: TRBJ2-3
DNA: TGTGCCAGCAGCTACCCCTCCGGGACTAGCAGCACAGATACGCAGTATTTT
CDR3: CASSYPSGTSSTDTQYF

V: TRBV7-6
D: -
size: many
J: TRBJ1-2
DNA: TGTGCCAGCAGTTCTAAACCCAGTCCGAGTTCTTTAGACAGCTATGGCTACACCTTC
CDR3: CASSSKPSPSSLDSYGYTF

V: TRBV20-1
D: -
size: many
J: TRBJ1-5
DNA: TGCAGTGCTAGAGAAGGGGTCTATCAGCCCCAGCATTTT
CDR3: CSAREGVYQPQHF

V: TRBV20-1
D: -
size: few
J: TRBJ1-1
DNA: TGCAGTGCTATGTGGCACCTTGAAGCTTTCTTT
CDR3: CSAMWHLEAFF

V: TRBV7-9
D: -
size: medium-sized
J: TRBJ1-1
DNA: TGTGCCAGCAGCTTCGGGGGGAACACTGAAGCTTTCTTT
CDR3: CASSFGGNTEAFF

V: TRBV7-2
D: -
size: many
J: TRBJ1-1
DNA: TGTGCCAGCAGCCTACAGGGCACGAACACTGAAGCTTTCTTT
CDR3: CASSLQGTNTEAFF

V: TRBV18
D: TRBD1
size: many
J: TRBJ1-5
DNA: TGTGCCAGCTCACCAACCGGGACAGGCAATCAGCCCCAGCATTTT
CDR3: CASSPTGTGNQPQHF